Shown below are 30 T cell receptor beta chains from a single sample sequenced in a study of blood T cell repertoires in COVID-19. The data were produced by immunoSEQ multiplex PCR, yet TCRdb's version contains in-frame clones alone and is incomplete. The sample holds approximately 140,000 clones; approximately 86% are singletons and the top ten take less than 3.5%. Sequences were obtained from peripheral blood. These receptors were collected from a man in his 70s with acute or convalescent COVID-19.

This chain joins TRBV11-2 and TRBJ2-6; no clear D. Germline CDR1 is SGHAT and CDR2 is FQNNGV. Trimming stripped 2 bases from V and 3 bases from J, with 5 bases between. The CDR3 length is 14 residues. The CDR3 here is CASSLSLGANVLTF. The CDR3 DNA reads TGTGCCAGCAGCTTATCCCTTGGGGCCAACGTCCTGACTTTC.

The chain employs TRBV28 and TRBJ2-7, with 11 bases lining up with TRBD1. This CDR3 is 16 amino acids long. Germline loops: CDR1 MDHEN, CDR2 SYDVKM. J was trimmed by 5 bases and V by 4 bases; bases with no gene match: 10. The CDR3 DNA sequence: TGTGCCAGCAGTTATCCTTCCGGGACAGGGGGTAACGAGCAGTACTTC. This sequence encodes CASSYPSGTGGNEQYF.

This clone was observed a few times. The V call is TRBV9, the J call TRBJ1-4; 7 bases map to TRBD1. The length of the CDR3 is 15 residues. Germline V lookup: CDR1 SGDLS, CDR2 YYNGEE. The junction had 6 bases not matched to a gene; V was cut back by 3 bases and J by 4 bases. CDR3 nucleotides: TGTGCCAGCAGCGCTACCGGGACAGATAATGAAAAACTGTTTTTT. This codes for CASSATGTDNEKLFF.

The V and J genes are TRBV3-1 (or the pseudogene TRBV3-2) and TRBJ2-7; 7 nucleotides line up with TRBD1. Germline lookup yields CDR1 LGHDT and CDR2 YNNKEL (reference sequence). With V trimmed by 2 bases and J by 11 bases, 12 bases remained unmatched. The CDR3 runs 14 residues. The CDR3 loop reads CASSQSGTELREYF. The DNA for the CDR3 is TGTGCCAGCAGCCAATCAGGGACAGAGTTACGTGAGTACTTC.

The chain employs TRBV3-1 (or the pseudogene TRBV3-2) and TRBJ2-7; the D gene is possibly TRBD1 (5 bases). The CDR3 consists of 12 residues. With 4 bases removed from V and 3 bases from J, the gap between germline ends came to 7 bases. From germline, CDR1 is LGHDT and CDR2 YNNKEL (reference sequence). The CDR3 reads CASSPTGYEQYF. Written as DNA, the CDR3 is TGTGCCAGCAGCCCAACAGGCTACGAGCAGTACTTC.

This clone was found a few times. This chain uses TRBV5-1 with TRBJ2-7, with D possibly matching TRBD1 (6 bases). V was pared by 4 bases and J by 2 bases, with 10 bases between. From germline, CDR1 is SGHRS and CDR2 YFSETQ. The CDR3 consists of 13 residues. CDR3 loop: CASSNRAPYEQYF. CDR3 coding DNA: TGCGCCAGCAGCAACAGGGCACCCTACGAGCAGTACTTC.

The genes are TRBV28 and TRBJ1-2, with 10 positions matching TRBD1. J gave up 6 bases and V 8 bases, and 6 bases lay outside the gene matches. The CDR3 length is 13 residues. The germline V gene encodes CDR1 MDHEN and CDR2 SYDVKM. The CDR3 is CASGGQGSHGYTF. CDR3 bases: TGTGCCAGCGGGGGACAGGGGTCCCATGGCTACACCTTC.

J is TRBJ1-1 and V is TRBV18, with a possible D match to TRBD1 (5 bases). V was clipped by 6 bases and J by 1 base, with 12 bases between them. CDR3 length: 14 amino acids. From germline, CDR1 is KGHSH and CDR2 LQKENI. Here the CDR3 reads CASSPGEWNTEAFF. Written as DNA, the CDR3 is TGTGCCAGCTCCCCGGGGGAGTGGAACACTGAAGCTTTCTTT.

This sequence joins TRBV6-2 or TRBV6-3 and TRBJ2-7, with 9 positions matching TRBD1. The CDR3 totals 16 residues. The germline CDR1 and CDR2 sequences are MNHEY and SVGEGT. J was trimmed by 1 base and V by 5 bases; bases with no gene match: 9. CDR3 coding DNA: TGTGCCAGCAGTCACCCCGGGACAGGGTTTTCCTACGAGCAGTACTTC. It is translated as CASSHPGTGFSYEQYF.

This clone showed up just a few times. The V gene is TRBV7-9, the J gene TRBJ2-5, with 9 bases identical to TRBD1. Trimming cost V 4 bases and J 1 base; bases outside gene matches: 7. The CDR3 has 16 residues. Germline V gives CDR1 SEHNR, CDR2 FQNEAQ (reference sequence). DNA for the CDR3: TGTGCCAGCAGCTCCGGGACAGGGAGCCTCCAAGAGACCCAGTACTTC. Amino acid sequence: CASSSGTGSLQETQYF.

This chain connects TRBV10-3 to TRBJ2-2; TRBD2 aligns across 7 bases. V was clipped by 7 bases and J by 1 base; unmatched bases: 3. This CDR3 contains 14 residues. Germline CDR1 reads ENHRY; CDR2 reads SYGVKD. CDR3: CAITTSLNTGELFF. DNA for the CDR3: TGTGCCATCACGACTAGCTTGAACACCGGGGAGCTGTTTTTT.

The rearrangement joins TRBV1 to TRBJ1-3; no DNA check was done on the table's D call, TRBD1. TRBV1 is tagged as a pseudogene. CDR3 length: 17 residues. DNA of the CDR3: TGCACCAGCAGCCAAGAGCCAGGGGGCAGAGGGAGAAACACCATATATTTT. Its protein is CTSSQEPGGRGRNTIYF.

The chain is built from TRBV5-4 and TRBJ2-5, with 9 positions matching TRBD1. The V gene's germline CDR1 is SGHNT and CDR2 YYREEE (reference sequence). Germline trimming cut 4 bases from V and 4 bases from J; bases unmatched to any gene: 8. CDR3 length: 15 residues. The CDR3 sequence: CASSPRGQGGETQYF. In DNA, the CDR3 is TGTGCCAGCAGCCCTAGGGGACAGGGTGGAGAGACCCAGTACTTC. Variable domain in full (rest from reference TRBV5-4 and TRBJ2-5): ETGVTQSPTHLIKTRGQQVTLRCSSQSGHNTVSWYQQALGQGPQFIFQYYREEENGRGNFPPRFSGLQFPNYSSELNVNALELDDSALYLCASSPRGQGGETQYFGPGTRLLVL.

The CDR3 sequence is CASSPLAGGDGEQFF. CDR3 nucleotide sequence: TGTGCCAGCAGTCCACTAGCGGGAGGGGACGGTGAGCAGTTCTTC. This chain links TRBV6-5 with TRBJ2-1, with 13 bases lining up with TRBD2. Germline assignment: CDR1 MNHEY and CDR2 SVGAGI. The CDR3 has 15 residues. With 5 bases clipped from V and 9 bases from J, the junction kept 7 bases outside the gene matches.

The DNA of the CDR3 is TGTGCCAGCAGCCCCGTCGGACAGGGGTATAATTCACCCCTCCACTTT. Its protein is CASSPVGQGYNSPLHF. V and J are TRBV14 and TRBJ1-6; TRBD1 matches 9 bases. Germline assignment: CDR1 SGHDN and CDR2 FVKESK. CDR3 length equals 16 residues. Trimming removed 4 bases from V and 4 bases from J; junction bases left unmatched: 5.

V gene TRBV2 combines with J gene TRBJ2-7; 14 nucleotides line up with TRBD2. CDR3 length equals 18 residues. Trimming at V came to 7 bases and at J to 2 bases, leaving 13 bases not matched to a gene. Per germline, CDR1 SNHLY and CDR2 FYNNEI. CDR3 region: CASTKALGLAGEAYEQYF. In DNA form, the CDR3 reads TGTGCCAGCACCAAAGCCCTGGGACTAGCGGGAGAAGCCTACGAGCAGTACTTC.

The rearrangement joins TRBV27 to TRBJ2-5; 12 bases agree with TRBD2. Unmatched junction bases numbered 4, after V lost 4 bases and J lost 1 base. The CDR3 covers 16 residues. Germline V CDR1 and CDR2: MNHEY, SMNVEV (reference sequence). CDR3 protein: CASSYLAGGPQETQYF. For the CDR3, the DNA is TGTGCCAGCAGTTACCTAGCGGGAGGGCCCCAAGAGACCCAGTACTTC.

The V and J genes are TRBV25-1 and TRBJ1-1; D is possibly TRBD1 (5 bases). Per germline, CDR1 MGHDK and CDR2 SYGVNS. The CDR3 is 15 residues long. Between the trimmed V and J ends, which lost 7 bases and 4 bases, there was a span of 19 bases. This CDR3 is CASTEAKGPGTEAFF. In DNA, the CDR3 is TGTGCCAGCACCGAGGCAAAGGGGCCAGGCACTGAAGCTTTCTTT.

V gene TRBV18 combines with J gene TRBJ2-7; 7 bases fit TRBD1. Germline CDR1 and CDR2: KGHSH and LQKENI. The CDR3 contains 15 residues. V shed 0 bases, J shed 7 bases, and the junction held 9 bases outside the gene matches. CDR3 coding DNA: TGTGCCAGCTCACCACCGGTTCGGGACAGAGAAGAGCAGTACTTC. Residues: CASSPPVRDREEQYF.

This rearrangement joins TRBV2 to TRBJ2-7; D gene uncertain. The CDR3 has 15 residues. Germline CDR1 SNHLY, CDR2 FYNNEI. V was shortened by 6 bases and J by 4 bases, with 19 bases between the two germline ends. CDR3 region: CASRDNLQAPYEQYF. The CDR3 DNA is TGTGCCAGCAGGGATAATTTGCAAGCGCCTTACGAGCAGTACTTC.

The chain recombines TRBV19 with TRBJ2-7; D perhaps matches TRBD1 (6 bases). The V gene's germline CDR1 is LNHDA and CDR2 SQIVND (reference sequence). Trimming shortened V by 1 base and J by 3 bases, and 10 bases separated the two germline ends. The CDR3 runs to 14 residues. The CDR3 sequence is CASSIALGGYEQYF. DNA for the CDR3: TGTGCCAGTAGTATAGCTTTAGGGGGCTACGAGCAGTACTTC.

The chain employs TRBV6-5 and TRBJ2-7; 11 bases agree with TRBD1. Per germline, CDR1 MNHEY and CDR2 SVGAGI. The V and J ends lost 9 bases and 5 bases, in that order; junction bases with no gene match: 6. The CDR3 contains 13 residues. This CDR3 reads CARSRDRGDEQYF. Written as DNA, the CDR3 is TGTGCCAGGTCCCGGGACAGGGGGGACGAGCAGTACTTC.

The chain is built from TRBV6-1 and TRBJ1-6; tentatively, D is TRBD1 (6 bases). This CDR3 has 14 residues. Germline V gene sequence: CDR1 MNHNS, CDR2 SASEGT. The V end lost 2 bases, the J end lost 7 bases, and 9 bases lay between the germline ends. This CDR3 reads CASSELQGNSPLHF. The CDR3 nucleotides are TGTGCCAGCAGTGAATTACAGGGAAATTCACCCCTCCACTTT.

The chain has TRBV7-9 and TRBJ2-1; 8 nucleotides line up with TRBD2. V lost 3 bases, J lost 7 bases, and 8 bases stayed unmatched. The length of the CDR3 is 15 residues. Germline CDR1 reads SEHNR; CDR2 reads FQNEAQ (reference sequence). The CDR3 spells CASSFPFTGGNEQFF. The CDR3, as DNA: TGTGCCAGCAGCTTTCCGTTTACGGGAGGGAATGAGCAGTTCTTC.

The J gene is TRBJ1-6, the V gene TRBV10-3; 8 bases match TRBD1. V was pared by 5 bases and J by 9 bases, with 9 bases of the junction left unmatched. The CDR3 consists of 15 residues. From germline, CDR1 is ENHRY and CDR2 SYGVKD. In DNA, the CDR3 is TGTGCCATCAGTTCCGACAGGGGTGGAACTTCACCCCTCCACTTT. It yields the protein CAISSDRGGTSPLHF.

The V and J genes are TRBV18 and TRBJ2-7, with D possibly being TRBD2 (6 bases). CDR3 length: 13 residues. CDR1 and CDR2 (germline): KGHSH, LQKENI. V gave up 6 bases and J gave up 1 base, with 10 bases separating them. Here the CDR3 reads CASSTGGSYEQYF. DNA for the CDR3: TGTGCCAGCTCTACCGGGGGTTCCTACGAGCAGTACTTC.

V and J are TRBV6-2 or TRBV6-3 and TRBJ1-6; the D gene is possibly TRBD1 (6 bases). The germline V and J ends were trimmed by 5 bases and 0 bases, with 11 bases remaining between them. Germline assignment: CDR1 MNHEY and CDR2 SVGEGT. This CDR3 contains 16 residues. The CDR3 sequence is CASSPGQSSYNSPLHF. CDR3 sequence (DNA): TGTGCCAGCAGTCCCGGACAGAGCTCCTATAATTCACCCCTCCACTTT.

The chain carries TRBV7-3 and TRBJ2-3, with 8 bases lining up with TRBD2. The J segment lost 3 bases and the V segment lost 3 bases, leaving 5 bases of the junction unmatched. Germline V CDR1 and CDR2: SGHTA, FQGTGA. This CDR3 is 15 amino acids long. The CDR3 reads CASSFDGGATDTQYF. CDR3 sequence (DNA): TGTGCCAGCAGCTTCGACGGGGGGGCTACAGATACGCAGTATTTT.

The J gene is TRBJ1-2, the V gene TRBV19, with 10 bases identical to TRBD1. Trimming at V came to 8 bases and at J to 4 bases, leaving 7 bases not matched to a gene. Germline V gene data show CDR1 as LNHDA and CDR2 as SQIVND (reference sequence). The CDR3 is 14 amino acids. The CDR3 DNA follows: TGTGCCAGTCGTCCCGGGACAGGGGTCTATGGCTACACCTTC. This encodes CASRPGTGVYGYTF.

A few counts support this clone. The chain recombines TRBV3-1 (or the pseudogene TRBV3-2) with TRBJ2-2; D ambiguous. The CDR3 sequence is 14 residues long. Trimming shortened V by 2 bases and J by 2 bases, and 6 bases separated the two germline ends. The germline CDR1 and CDR2 sequences are LGHDT and YNNKEL (reference sequence). The CDR3: CASSQTVNTGELFF. The CDR3, as DNA: TGTGCCAGCAGCCAAACGGTAAACACCGGGGAGCTGTTTTTT.